This TCR beta chain is from a study of T cell changes during pregnancy in multiple sclerosis. This CDR3 spans 14 amino acids. Germline V gives CDR1 MGHRA, CDR2 YSYEKL. Here immunoSEQ multiplex PCR was the method, and the copy in TCRdb shows in-frame clones only, minus some. This sample has approximately 37,000 clones, with around 93% found just once. This sample comprised CD4+ T cells from peripheral blood mononuclear cells, obtained in the third trimester of pregnancy. V usage is TRBV4-1 and J usage is TRBJ2-5; weak D call: TRBD2 (5 bases). The J call may not be correct, given that the DNA end is closer to TRBJ2-7. The source is a female donor with multiple sclerosis, enrolled in a pregnancy study. The CDR3 coding sequence is TGCGCCAGCAGCCAAGGCGGGCACCTCTACGAGCAGTACTTC. Translating it yields CASSQGGHLYEQYF.